This TCR beta chain was profiled in a study of blood T cell repertoires in COVID-19. Profiling relied on immunoSEQ multiplex PCR, and the TCRdb table lists in-frame clones only, not all of them. Here the sample spans approximately 65,000 clones, under 80% being singletons. The source of this sequence is an older woman who had been exposed to COVID-19. The sample taken for sequencing was PBMCs or T cells enriched from blood (not recorded which).

Written as DNA, the CDR3 is TGCGCCAGCAAAGTTAGCACAACTAGCGGGAGGTCAGATACGCAGTATTTT. It codes for CASKVSTTSGRSDTQYF. The genes are TRBV5-1 and TRBJ2-3; TRBD2 aligns across 12 bases. Germline loops: CDR1 SGHRS, CDR2 YFSETQ. The CDR3 length is 17 residues. V was pared by 6 bases and J by 4 bases, with 12 bases of the junction left unmatched.